The entry that follows covers one T cell receptor beta chain sequence. Germline loops: CDR1 DFQATT, CDR2 SNEGSKA (reference sequence). The CDR3 spans 16 residues. Trimming at V came to 0 bases and at J to 6 bases, leaving 9 bases not matched to a gene. This specimen comes from a study of T-cell reconstitution after alpha-beta-depleted transplantation in children. A TCRbeta library incorporating unique molecular identifiers was prepared. TCRdb reprocessed the PCR reads with MiXCR, giving one entry per CDR3 protein. The sample shows hundreds of thousands of distinct CDR3 sequences, around 16% of them seen only once.

The starting material was PBMCs from the stem cell graft donor, obtained from the stem cell graft. The TCR was taken from a human donor who donated a stem cell graft to a child with acute myeloid leukemia. The chain recombines TRBV20-1 with TRBJ2-2; 8 positions agree with TRBD1. CDR3 sequence (DNA): TGCAGTGCTAGAGATCGGGTTTGGACAGGGCCCGGGGAGCTGTTTTTT. This gives the protein CSARDRVWTGPGELFF.